A single sample is the source of the 12 T cell receptor beta chains below, sequenced in a study of blood T cells in healthy people across ages. The second PCR ran about 6 to 12 cycles with a sample-barcoded 5' primer and J-beta primers. One entry per CDR3 protein results from TCRdb running MiXCR on the 5' RACE reads. The profile covers over a million distinct CDR3 sequences, with over 35% appearing a single time and 15% to 20% taken by the ten largest. The sample comprised blood. These receptors all stem from an older woman in good health.

This chain uses TRBV12-5 with TRBJ2-7, with D tentatively TRBD1 or TRBD2 (5 bases each). CDR3 length: 18 residues. Per the germline V gene, CDR1 is LGHNT and CDR2 is FRNRAP. V lost 5 bases to trimming and J lost 7 bases, with 30 bases between them. CDR3 bases: TGTGCTAGTGGTCCCGGGCCCCCTGGGACGAGCTCCTACAATGAGCAGTACTTC. Translated: CASGPGPPGTSSYNEQYF. Based on the CDR3 plus reference TRBV12-5 and TRBJ2-7, the full variable domain is DARVTQTPRHKVTEMGQEVTMRCQPILGHNTVFWYRQTMMQGLELLAYFRNRAPLDDSGMPKDRFSAEMPDATLATLKIQPSEPRDSAVYFCASGPGPPGTSSYNEQYFGPGTRLTVT.

The chain recombines TRBV7-6 with TRBJ2-1; 8 nucleotides align to TRBD2. This CDR3 spans 14 amino acids. Germline values: CDR1 SGHVS, CDR2 FNYEAQ. Trimming cost V 5 bases and J 7 bases; bases outside gene matches: 7. CDR3 DNA sequence: TGTGCCAGCAGCCCAGGGGCTAGCGGGAATGAGCAGTTCTTC. Protein product: CASSPGASGNEQFF.

The chain links TRBV14 to TRBJ2-1; D may be TRBD1 or TRBD2 (5 bases each). CDR3 size: 17 residues. Germline CDR1 and CDR2: SGHDN and FVKESK. V lost 0 bases and J lost 3, with 15 bases in between. In nucleotides, the CDR3 is TGTGCCAGCAGCCAAGAAGAGGGGATCCCAGGCTACAATGAGCAGTTCTTC. It codes for CASSQEEGIPGYNEQFF.

This clonotype showed up just a few times. The chain links TRBV6-6 to TRBJ2-7; D may be TRBD2 (6 bases). V gave up 8 bases and J gave up 7 bases, with 18 bases separating them. This CDR3 is 13 amino acids long. The germline V gene has CDR1 MNHNY and CDR2 SVGAGI (reference sequence). The CDR3 here is CASFRDPREEQYF. CDR3 sequence (DNA): TGTGCCAGCTTCCGCGACCCACGGGAGGAGCAGTACTTC.

The chain employs TRBV3-1 and TRBJ1-2; weak D call: TRBD1 (5 bases). Between the trimmed V and J ends, which lost 4 bases and 0 bases, there was a span of 18 bases. CDR1 is LGHDT and CDR2 is YNNKEL in the germline V gene (reference sequence). The CDR3 covers 17 residues. The CDR3 is CASSPRQGRVSNYGYTF. CDR3 DNA sequence: TGTGCCAGCAGCCCCCGTCAGGGTCGTGTATCTAACTATGGCTACACCTTC.

The chain couples TRBV12-3 or TRBV12-4 to TRBJ1-2; no clear D gene. CDR3 size: 12 residues. The V end lost 4 bases, the J end lost 4 bases, and 7 bases lay between the germline ends. The CDR3 DNA reads TGTGCCAGCAGTTCGAATGGCTATGGCTACACCTTC. This sequence encodes CASSSNGYGYTF.

Of note for this clonotype: Compared with germline, one end of the junction differs, possibly owing to a read error. The chain uses TRBV11-1 and TRBJ1-5; D gene ambiguous. Germline V gene lookup returns CDR1 SGHAT and CDR2 FQDESV (reference sequence). The CDR3 covers 18 residues. DNA for the CDR3: TGTGCCAGCAGCTCAAACCCAGGCCCCAGGTATTGCAATCAGCCCCTGCATTTT. It is translated as CASSSNPGPRYCNQPLHF.

V and J are TRBV20-1 and TRBJ2-5, with TRBD1 matching over 9 bases. Judging by the DNA end, TRBJ2-7 fits better; the J call may be wrong. Germline CDR1 is DFQATT and CDR2 is SNEGSKA (reference sequence). The CDR3 has 16 amino acids. This CDR3 is CSASQWWGQGLNEQYF. In DNA form, the CDR3 reads TGCAGTGCTAGCCAGTGGTGGGGACAGGGACTCAACGAGCAGTACTTC.

The V and J genes are TRBV6-1 and TRBJ2-7; D perhaps matches TRBD1 (6 bases). The DNA end is a closer match to TRBJ2-5, so the J assignment may be wrong. The CDR3 has 16 amino acids. The germline V gene encodes CDR1 MNHNS and CDR2 SASEGT. In nucleotides, the CDR3 is TGTGCCAGCAGTGAAGCAGTTGGGGGCCTGAGAGAGACCCAGTACTTC. This translates into CASSEAVGGLRETQYF.

V is TRBV12-3 or TRBV12-4 and J is TRBJ2-3, with D perhaps TRBD2 (6 bases). The CDR3 totals 15 residues. Trimming took 4 bases from V and 2 from J, leaving 13 bases between them. The CDR3 nucleotides read TGTGCCAGCAGTTCCACTAGCACCATCACAGATACGCAGTATTTT. Its protein product is CASSSTSTITDTQYF.

This clonotype was seen more than once but under ten times. The V call is TRBV29-1, the J call TRBJ2-1; D is tentatively TRBD1 or TRBD2 (5 bases each). In germline, CDR1 is SQVTM, CDR2 ANQGSEA. The CDR3 length is 15 residues. The V end lost 7 bases, the J end lost 5 bases, and 21 bases lay between the germline ends. The CDR3 sequence is CSAYGQGPPNNEQFF. The CDR3 DNA is TGCAGCGCCTATGGGCAGGGACCACCCAACAATGAGCAGTTCTTC.

This sequence joins TRBV20-1 and TRBJ2-7; 11 positions match TRBD2. The CDR3 length is 13 residues. Germline V gene lookup returns CDR1 DFQATT and CDR2 SNEGSKA (reference sequence). Unmatched junction bases numbered 5, after V lost 6 bases and J lost 4 bases. The CDR3 sequence: CSAHSGRVYEQYF. CDR3 nucleotide sequence: TGCAGTGCCCATAGCGGGAGGGTTTACGAGCAGTACTTC.